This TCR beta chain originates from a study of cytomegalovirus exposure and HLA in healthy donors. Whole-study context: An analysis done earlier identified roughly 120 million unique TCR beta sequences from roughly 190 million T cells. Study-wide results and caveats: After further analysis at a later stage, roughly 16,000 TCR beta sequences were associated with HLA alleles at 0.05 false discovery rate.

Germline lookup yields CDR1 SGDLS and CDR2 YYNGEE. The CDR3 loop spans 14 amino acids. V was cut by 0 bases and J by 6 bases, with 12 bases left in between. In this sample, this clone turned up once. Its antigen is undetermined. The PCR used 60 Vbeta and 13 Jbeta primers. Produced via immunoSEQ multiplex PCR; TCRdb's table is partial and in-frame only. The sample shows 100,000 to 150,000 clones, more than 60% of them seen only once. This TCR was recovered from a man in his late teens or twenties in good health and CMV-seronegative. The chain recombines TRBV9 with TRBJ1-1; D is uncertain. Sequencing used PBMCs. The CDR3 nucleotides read TGTGCCAGCAGCGTAGAAGAAGGGAGGGCTGAAGCTTTCTTT. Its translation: CASSVEEGRAEAFF.